Shown below are 2 T cell receptor beta chains from a single sample sequenced in a study of OX40 agonist ivuxolimab in advanced cancers. The protocol was immunoSEQ multiplex PCR, while the TCRdb copy is restricted to in-frame clones and leaves out a portion. The sample yields about 19,000 clones, around nine tenths seen once. The specimen comprised CD4+ or CD8+ T cells sorted from blood, sampled in a trial of the OX40 agonist ivuxolimab. Receptors originate from an adult with an advanced solid tumor such as melanoma, head and neck, liver or kidney cancer.

The rearrangement joins TRBV6-1 to TRBJ1-5; the D is unclear. This CDR3 region has 14 residues. V lost 6 bases and J lost 1, with 10 bases in between. CDR1 and CDR2 from the germline V gene are MNHNS and SASEGT. This chain's CDR3 is CASSELQSNQPQHF. The CDR3 region has the DNA TGTGCCAGCAGCGAACTACAAAGCAATCAGCCCCAGCATTTT.

This clone appeared a few times. V is TRBV7-9 and J is TRBJ1-4, with D uncertain. V was clipped by 5 bases and J by 5 bases, with 18 bases between them. The germline V gene has CDR1 SEHNR and CDR2 FQNEAQ (reference sequence). This CDR3 is built from 16 residues. The CDR3 DNA reads TGTGCCAGCAGCCTAGGTGTAGAGATGTCGAATGAAAAACTGTTTTTT. It specifies CASSLGVEMSNEKLFF.